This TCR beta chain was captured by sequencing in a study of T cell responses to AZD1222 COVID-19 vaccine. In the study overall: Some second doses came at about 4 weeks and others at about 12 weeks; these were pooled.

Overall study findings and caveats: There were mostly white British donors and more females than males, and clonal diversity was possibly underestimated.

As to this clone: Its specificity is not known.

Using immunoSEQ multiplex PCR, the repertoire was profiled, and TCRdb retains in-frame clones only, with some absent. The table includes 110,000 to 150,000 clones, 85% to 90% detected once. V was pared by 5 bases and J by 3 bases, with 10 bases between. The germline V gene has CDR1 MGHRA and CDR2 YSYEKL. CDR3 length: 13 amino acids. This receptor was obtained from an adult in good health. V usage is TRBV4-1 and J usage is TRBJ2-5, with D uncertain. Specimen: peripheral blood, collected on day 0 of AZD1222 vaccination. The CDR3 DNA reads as TGCGCCAGCAGCGGAGCTTCGGAAGAGACCCAGTACTTC. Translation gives CASSGASEETQYF.